Sequencing of this TCR beta chain was carried out in a study of immune cell composition in non-small cell lung cancer. Study-level information: Tumours were mainly lung adenocarcinoma or squamous cell carcinoma.

Produced via immunoSEQ multiplex PCR; TCRdb's table is partial and in-frame only. The sample has 15,000 or so clones, roughly 66% seen once; the top ten hold 6.5% to 8.5%. After removal of 5 bases from V and 5 bases from J, the junction contained 10 bases not matched to a gene. Germline CDR1 LNHNV, CDR2 YYDKDF (reference sequence). The CDR3 contains 15 residues. Study observations and caveats: Tumour-associated clones >0.5% occurred in under 35% of adenocarcinomas, under 85% of squamous.

Genomic DNA came from frozen unsorted single-cell suspensions. Only a few counts were recorded for this clone. The antigen is not known. The rearrangement joins TRBV15 to TRBJ2-7; 9 positions agree with TRBD1. This TCR derives from a human donor with non-small cell lung cancer. Specimen: lung tumor tissue. DNA of the CDR3: TGTGCCACCAGCGCAACAGGGACAGGGAGACACGAGCAGTACTTC. It encodes CATSATGTGRHEQYF.